Reported below is one T cell receptor beta chain. What it recognizes is unknown. This sample was taken from a study of T cell responses to AZD1222 COVID-19 vaccine. Study findings and constraints: The study sampled repertoires only after the peak T cell response. Only a handful of AZD1222 recipients, roughly 6 in all, had baseline seropositivity. Among spike-specific TCRs, nearly half reportedly target unmutated variant regions.

Germline V lookup: CDR1 ENHRY, CDR2 SYGVKD. Trimming took 3 bases from V and 2 from J; bases not matched to a gene: 3. The CDR3 is 15 amino acids. Sequencing used immunoSEQ multiplex PCR; TCRdb keeps in-frame clones, though not all of them. The sample has about 100,000 clones, around nine tenths seen once. The TCR originated in an adult in good health. The V and J genes are TRBV10-3 and TRBJ1-3; the match to TRBD1 covers 8 bases. The specimen comprised peripheral blood, sampled on day 0 of AZD1222 vaccination. As DNA, the CDR3 is TGTGCCATCAGTGACCCGACAGGGGCTGGAAACACCATATATTTT. Protein product: CAISDPTGAGNTIYF.